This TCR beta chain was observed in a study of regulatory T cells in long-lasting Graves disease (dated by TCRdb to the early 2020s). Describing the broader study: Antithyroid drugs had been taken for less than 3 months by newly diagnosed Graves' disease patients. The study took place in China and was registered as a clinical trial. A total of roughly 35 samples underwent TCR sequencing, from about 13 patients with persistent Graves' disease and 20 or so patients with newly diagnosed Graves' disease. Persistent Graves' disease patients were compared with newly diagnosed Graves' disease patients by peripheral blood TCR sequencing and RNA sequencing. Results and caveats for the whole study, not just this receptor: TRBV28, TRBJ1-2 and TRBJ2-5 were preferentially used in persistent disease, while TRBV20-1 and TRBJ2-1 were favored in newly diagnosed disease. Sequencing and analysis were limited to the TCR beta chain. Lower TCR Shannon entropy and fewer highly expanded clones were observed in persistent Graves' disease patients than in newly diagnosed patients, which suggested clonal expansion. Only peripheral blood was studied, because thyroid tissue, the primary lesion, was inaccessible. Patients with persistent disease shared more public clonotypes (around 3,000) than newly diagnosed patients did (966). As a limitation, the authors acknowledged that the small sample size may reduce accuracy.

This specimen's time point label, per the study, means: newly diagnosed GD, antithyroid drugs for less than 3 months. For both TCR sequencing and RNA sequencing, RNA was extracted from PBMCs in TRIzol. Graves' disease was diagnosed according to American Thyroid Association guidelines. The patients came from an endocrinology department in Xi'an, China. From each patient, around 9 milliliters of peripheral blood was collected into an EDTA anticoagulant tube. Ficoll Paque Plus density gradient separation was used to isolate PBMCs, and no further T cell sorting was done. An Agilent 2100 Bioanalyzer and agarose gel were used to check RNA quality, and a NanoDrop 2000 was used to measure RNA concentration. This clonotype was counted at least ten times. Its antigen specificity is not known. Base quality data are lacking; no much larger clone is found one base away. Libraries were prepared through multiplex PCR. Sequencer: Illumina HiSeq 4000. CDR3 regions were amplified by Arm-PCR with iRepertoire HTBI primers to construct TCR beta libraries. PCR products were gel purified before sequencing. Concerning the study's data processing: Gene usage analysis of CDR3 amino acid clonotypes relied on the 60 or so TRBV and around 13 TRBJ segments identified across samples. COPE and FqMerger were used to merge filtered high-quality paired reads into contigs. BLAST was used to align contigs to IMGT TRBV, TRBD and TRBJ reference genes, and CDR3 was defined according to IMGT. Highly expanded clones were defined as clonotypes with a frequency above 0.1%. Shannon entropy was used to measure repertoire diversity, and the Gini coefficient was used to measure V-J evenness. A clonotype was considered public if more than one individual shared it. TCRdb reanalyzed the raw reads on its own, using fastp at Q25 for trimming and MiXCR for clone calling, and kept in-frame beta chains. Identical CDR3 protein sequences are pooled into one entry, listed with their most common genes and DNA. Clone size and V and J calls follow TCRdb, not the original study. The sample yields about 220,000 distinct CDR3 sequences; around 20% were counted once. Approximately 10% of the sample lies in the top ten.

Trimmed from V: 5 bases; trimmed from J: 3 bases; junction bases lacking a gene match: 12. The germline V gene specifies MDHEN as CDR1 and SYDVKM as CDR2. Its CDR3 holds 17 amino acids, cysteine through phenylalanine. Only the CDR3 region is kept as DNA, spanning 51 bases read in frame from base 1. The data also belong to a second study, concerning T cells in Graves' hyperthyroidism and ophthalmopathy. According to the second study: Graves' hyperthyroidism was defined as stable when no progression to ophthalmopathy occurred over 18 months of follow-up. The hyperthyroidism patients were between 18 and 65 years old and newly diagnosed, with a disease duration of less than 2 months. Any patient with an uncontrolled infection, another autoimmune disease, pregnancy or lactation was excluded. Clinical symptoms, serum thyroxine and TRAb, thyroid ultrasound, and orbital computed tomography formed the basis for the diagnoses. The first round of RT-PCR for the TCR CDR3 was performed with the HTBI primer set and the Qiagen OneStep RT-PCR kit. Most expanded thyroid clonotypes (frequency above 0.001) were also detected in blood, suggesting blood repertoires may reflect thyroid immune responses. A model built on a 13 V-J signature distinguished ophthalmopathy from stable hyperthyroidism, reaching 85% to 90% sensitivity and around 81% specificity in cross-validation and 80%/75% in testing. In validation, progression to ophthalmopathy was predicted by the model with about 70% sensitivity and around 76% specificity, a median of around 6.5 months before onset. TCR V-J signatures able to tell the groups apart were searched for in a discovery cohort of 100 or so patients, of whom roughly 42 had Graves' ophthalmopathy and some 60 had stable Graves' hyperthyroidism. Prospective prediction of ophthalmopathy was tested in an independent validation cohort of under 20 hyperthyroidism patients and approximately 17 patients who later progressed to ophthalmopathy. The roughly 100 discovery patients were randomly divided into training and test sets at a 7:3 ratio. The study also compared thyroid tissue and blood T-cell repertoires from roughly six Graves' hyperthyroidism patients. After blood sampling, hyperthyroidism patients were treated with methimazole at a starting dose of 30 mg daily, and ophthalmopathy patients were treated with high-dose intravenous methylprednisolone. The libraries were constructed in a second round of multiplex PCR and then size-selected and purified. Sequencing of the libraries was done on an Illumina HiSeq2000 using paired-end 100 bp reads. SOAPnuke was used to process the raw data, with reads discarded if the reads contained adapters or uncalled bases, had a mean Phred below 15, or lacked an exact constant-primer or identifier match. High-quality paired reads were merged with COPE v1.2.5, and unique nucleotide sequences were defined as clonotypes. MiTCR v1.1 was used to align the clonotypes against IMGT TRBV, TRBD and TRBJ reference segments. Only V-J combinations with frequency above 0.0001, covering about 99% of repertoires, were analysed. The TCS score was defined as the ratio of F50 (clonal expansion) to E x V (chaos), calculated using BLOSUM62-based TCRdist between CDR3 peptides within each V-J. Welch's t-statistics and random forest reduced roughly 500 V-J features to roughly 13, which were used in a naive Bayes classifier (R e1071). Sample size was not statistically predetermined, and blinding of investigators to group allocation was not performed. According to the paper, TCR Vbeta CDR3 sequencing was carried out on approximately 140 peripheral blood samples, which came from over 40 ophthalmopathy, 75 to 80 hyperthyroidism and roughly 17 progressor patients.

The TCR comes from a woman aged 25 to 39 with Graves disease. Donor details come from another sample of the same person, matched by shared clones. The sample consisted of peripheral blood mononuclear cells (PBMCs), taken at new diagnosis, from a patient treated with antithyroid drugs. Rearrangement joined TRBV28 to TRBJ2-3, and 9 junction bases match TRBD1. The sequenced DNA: TGTGCCAGCAGTCCCTCTGGACAGGGGAAGGGGACAGATACGCAGTATTTT. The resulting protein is CASSPSGQGKGTDTQYF.